The source of this T cell receptor (beta chain) is a study of synovial regulatory T cells in juvenile arthritis. Whole-study results and caveats: Largely private between patients, iaTreg TCR repertoires showed partial overlap with synovial Teff and blood CPL repertoires. Synovial Treg CDR3 sequences overlapped more with iaTregs than other circulating Tregs.

The germline V gene has CDR1 MDHEN and CDR2 SYDVKM. The CDR3 has 15 residues. This entry has no DNA. Donors were approximately eleven juvenile idiopathic arthritis patients with active disease, 3 polyarticular and 8 oligoarticular. Median age around 10 years (2.4-22.9); median disease duration about seven years (0.2-19.1). Comment on this clone: What it binds is not known.

Generated by immunoSEQ multiplex PCR, the TCRdb table keeps only in-frame clones and is missing some. The repertoire table contains around 8,000 clones. The sequencing sample was made of Treg cells from blood. As for subset: remaining (HLA-DR-negative) circulating blood Treg cells. This chain links TRBV28 with TRBJ2-7; TCRdb outputs TRBD1, but without DNA this stays unchecked. The sequence came from a donor between 2 and 29 years old with juvenile idiopathic arthritis. The CDR3 spells CASRRTGGTSYEQYF.